The entry that follows covers one T cell receptor (beta chain) sequence. This sample stems from a study of cytomegalovirus exposure and HLA in healthy donors. Amplification used 60 Vbeta primers and 13 Jbeta primers. Only in-frame clones appear in the TCRdb table, and some are missing; sequencing was by immunoSEQ multiplex PCR. The sample comprises 150,000 to 200,000 clones, 80% to 85% of which are singletons, and roughly 1.9% rests with the top ten. V shed 1 base and J shed 8 bases, with 12 bases lying between them. Germline V gives CDR1 MGHRA, CDR2 YSYEKL. CDR3 size: 15 residues. V is TRBV4-1 and J is TRBJ1-6; no definite D call. Sequencing input: PBMCs. This TCR came from a human donor in good health. CDR3 nucleotides: TGCGCCAGCAGCCAAGTGGGCGGGGTTCATTCACCCCTCCACTTT. Protein product: CASSQVGGVHSPLHF.